This T cell receptor (beta chain) was identified in a study of blood T cell repertoires in COVID-19 (dated by TCRdb to 2018 to 2021). About the study as a whole: Samples covering the acute and convalescent phases of COVID-19 were provided by collaborators in the United States, Italy and Spain. Samples came from the ongoing ImmuneRACE study (first 160 participants) plus 1,254 subjects from 6 global collaborators. A freely available public database, intended as a resource for researchers studying the immune response to SARS-CoV-2, is where the repertoires were released. A de-identified subject ID, COVID-19 status, age in years and sex were almost always included in the sample metadata. Subjects who had been exposed to COVID-19, were actively infected with it, or had recovered from it provided the deeply sampled blood TCRbeta repertoires that made up the dataset. The material from the prospective study consisted of cDNA or gDNA derived from T cells, B-cell-depleted T cells, or PBMCs. Where HLA class I and class II types were available, the types were taken from metadata supplied by the sample provider, not from assay-based typing.

The collaborating institutions used their own protocols to collect whole blood in K2EDTA tubes. Collaborator samples were shipped for TCRbeta analysis as frozen whole blood, isolated PBMCs, or DNA extracted from either sample type. The immunoSEQ Assay, a bias-controlled multiplex PCR, was used to amplify TCRbeta CDR3 regions from genomic DNA. As for the authors' bioinformatics: Within the assay, amplification of reference gene primers was used to estimate how many nucleated cells each sample contained. Sequence reads were collapsed and filtered to measure the absolute abundance of every unique TCRbeta CDR3 rearrangement. Productive Simpson clonality was computed per sample as the square root of Simpson's diversity index over productive rearrangements. TCRdb took this table from immuneACCESS and kept in-frame rearrangements with V and J called. Such tables lack part of the clones; where checked against another copy, unresolved V genes explain under half of the gap, and the rest is unexplained. V and J calls plus clone size are reproduced from that table; the DNA served to infer D and trimming. The sample table holds roughly 100,000 clones, of which around 89% were seen once. 32% of the sample is in the top ten clones.

The research as a whole found: Clinical and demographic metadata were provided uncurated, with the amount varying by source and participant.

This clone was observed a single time. This clone's antigen is unknown. Base qualities are not provided; no much larger clone lies one nucleotide away. The material sequenced was peripheral blood. The receptor was derived from a woman older than 75 with acute or convalescent COVID-19.

The CDR3 region reads CASRDSTANYGYTF. The DNA is as follows: TGCGCCAGCAGGGATTCGACAGCAAACTATGGCTACACCTTC. The chain is encoded by TRBV5-1 joined to TRBJ1-2, and possibly TRBD1, on 5 matching bases. At the junction V is shortened by 5 bases and J by 2 bases, with 13 bases in between. The CDR3 holds 14 amino acids from the cysteine to the phenylalanine. CDR3 DNA is the only sequence kept; it has 42 bases, read in frame from the first base. The germline V gene sets CDR1 to SGHRS and CDR2 to YFSETQ.